The T cell receptor beta chain under discussion was sequenced for a study of cytomegalovirus exposure and HLA in healthy donors. Study in general: Later analysis reported that the roughly 130 validation repertoires shared the platform of the roughly 670 first-cohort repertoires.

Sequenced by immunoSEQ multiplex PCR; TCRdb stores in-frame clones only, minus some. The repertoire has approximately 80,000 clones, over 85% of them found once; the top ten carry 3% to 4.5%. In the case of this clone: The antigen remains undetermined.

Study conclusions and caveats: Cytomegalovirus status was reportedly diagnosed by the classifier with high sensitivity and specificity. The study put 160 or so TCR beta chains on its list as cytomegalovirus-associated.

Separate from the approximately 670-subject first cohort, the 120-subject validation cohort was the one that the donors belonged to. The specimen was PBMCs. The receptor's source is a woman in her twenties or thirties in good health and CMV-seronegative.

The CDR3: CASSVVSGAETQYF. In DNA form, the CDR3 reads TGTGCCAGCAGCGTAGTTTCAGGGGCAGAGACCCAGTACTTC. This chain joins TRBV9 and TRBJ2-5; tentative D call: TRBD1 (6 bases). The CDR3 is 14 residues long. V lost 0 bases and J 4 bases, leaving 10 bases between the germline ends. The germline V gene encodes CDR1 SGDLS and CDR2 YYNGEE.